A selection of T cell receptor beta chains follows, all from one sample in a study of blood T cell repertoires in COVID-19. This table comes from immunoSEQ multiplex PCR, and its TCRdb copy is limited to in-frame clones, with some not included. This table holds about 110,000 clones, about three quarters found once. Sequencing was done on a sample of peripheral blood. The receptor set was obtained from an elderly man with COVID-19, enrolled during active disease. Each CDR3 is given with its conserved first and last residue. The order of the fields is clone size, J gene, D gene, V gene, CDR3 protein, CDR3 DNA. D genes are given only for firm matches. Some rows mark clone size as missing; the rest say once, few, many or name a class of expanded clone.

clone_size: -
j_call: TRBJ2-5
d_call: TRBD2
v_call: TRBV7-2
cdr3_aa: CASSFKGSGRAVETQYF
cdr3_nt: TGTGCCAGCAGCTTTAAGGGTAGCGGGAGGGCCGTGGAGACCCAGTACTTC

clone_size: -
j_call: TRBJ2-3
d_call: TRBD2
v_call: TRBV9
cdr3_aa: CASSASGGAYIADTQYF
cdr3_nt: TGTGCCAGCAGCGCTAGCGGGGGGGCTTATATTGCAGATACGCAGTATTTT

clone_size: -
j_call: TRBJ1-1
d_call: TRBD1
v_call: TRBV5-1
cdr3_aa: CASSLEGQGNTEAFF
cdr3_nt: TGCGCCAGCAGCTTGGAGGGACAGGGGAACACTGAAGCTTTCTTT

clone_size: -
j_call: TRBJ2-6
d_call: TRBD1
v_call: TRBV9
cdr3_aa: CASSGELQGLGANVLTF
cdr3_nt: TGTGCCAGCAGCGGAGAACTACAGGGGCTTGGGGCCAACGTCCTGACTTTC

clone_size: -
j_call: TRBJ2-1
d_call: TRBD2
v_call: TRBV10-3
cdr3_aa: CAIDSSGSVNEQFF
cdr3_nt: TGTGCCATCGATTCTAGCGGGAGTGTCAATGAGCAGTTCTTC

clone_size: -
j_call: TRBJ1-2
d_call: -
v_call: TRBV5-6
cdr3_aa: CASSLGGAANYGYTF
cdr3_nt: TGTGCCAGCAGCCTGGGGGGAGCTGCTAACTATGGCTACACCTTC

clone_size: -
j_call: TRBJ2-7
d_call: TRBD1
v_call: TRBV19
cdr3_aa: CASSIRGQGEMSSYEQYF
cdr3_nt: TGTGCCAGTAGTATTAGGGGACAGGGCGAGATGAGCTCCTACGAGCAGTACTTC

clone_size: -
j_call: TRBJ1-6
d_call: -
v_call: TRBV7-2
cdr3_aa: CASSPFNSPLHF
cdr3_nt: TGTGCCAGCAGTCCTTTTAATTCACCCCTCCACTTT

clone_size: -
j_call: TRBJ2-1
d_call: -
v_call: TRBV7-3
cdr3_aa: CASSTDGGTNNEQFF
cdr3_nt: TGTGCCAGCAGCACCGACGGGGGAACAAACAATGAGCAGTTCTTC

clone_size: -
j_call: TRBJ1-2
d_call: -
v_call: TRBV11-2
cdr3_aa: CASSYEGDGYTF
cdr3_nt: TGTGCCAGCAGCTACGAGGGGGATGGCTACACCTTC

clone_size: -
j_call: TRBJ2-2
d_call: TRBD2
v_call: TRBV5-6
cdr3_aa: CASSLWGLAGIGELFF
cdr3_nt: TGTGCCAGCAGCTTGTGGGGACTAGCGGGAATCGGGGAGCTGTTTTTT

clone_size: -
j_call: TRBJ1-1
d_call: TRBD1
v_call: TRBV5-5
cdr3_aa: CASSLTDRAYTEAFF
cdr3_nt: TGTGCCAGCAGCCTAACGGACAGGGCGTACACTGAAGCTTTCTTT

clone_size: -
j_call: TRBJ2-1
d_call: -
v_call: TRBV29-1
cdr3_aa: CSVEDLSQLNEQFF
cdr3_nt: TGCAGCGTTGAAGATCTTAGTCAACTCAATGAGCAGTTCTTC

clone_size: -
j_call: TRBJ1-2
d_call: -
v_call: TRBV24-1
cdr3_aa: CATSEAGPLAPGYTF
cdr3_nt: TGTGCCACCAGTGAGGCGGGCCCCTTGGCTCCCGGCTACACCTTC

clone_size: -
j_call: TRBJ2-2
d_call: -
v_call: TRBV19
cdr3_aa: CASTPWRANTGELFF
cdr3_nt: TGTGCCAGTACCCCCTGGCGGGCGAACACCGGGGAGCTGTTTTTT

clone_size: -
j_call: TRBJ2-7
d_call: -
v_call: TRBV28
cdr3_aa: CASRSTGEGDEQYF
cdr3_nt: TGTGCCAGCAGATCCACGGGGGAGGGGGACGAGCAGTACTTC

clone_size: -
j_call: TRBJ1-5
d_call: TRBD1
v_call: TRBV10-2
cdr3_aa: CASSESGGGQPQHF
cdr3_nt: TGCGCCAGCAGTGAGTCAGGGGGCGGTCAGCCCCAGCATTTT

clone_size: -
j_call: TRBJ2-5
d_call: TRBD1
v_call: TRBV6-5
cdr3_aa: CASRGTEQETQYF
cdr3_nt: TGTGCCAGCAGGGGGACAGAACAAGAGACCCAGTACTTC

clone_size: -
j_call: TRBJ1-2
d_call: -
v_call: TRBV7-9
cdr3_aa: CASSLAQGLGYGYTF
cdr3_nt: TGTGCCAGCAGCTTAGCCCAGGGTCTCGGCTATGGCTACACCTTC

clone_size: -
j_call: TRBJ1-5
d_call: TRBD1
v_call: TRBV4-3
cdr3_aa: CASSPGQGRIQPQHF
cdr3_nt: TGCGCCAGCAGCCCCGGACAGGGGCGAATTCAGCCCCAGCATTTT

clone_size: -
j_call: TRBJ1-1
d_call: TRBD1
v_call: TRBV5-1
cdr3_aa: CASSLTGVKETEAFF
cdr3_nt: TGCGCCAGCAGCCTGACAGGGGTGAAGGAGACTGAAGCTTTCTTT

clone_size: -
j_call: TRBJ2-5
d_call: TRBD2
v_call: TRBV7-9
cdr3_aa: CASRSSGRETQYF
cdr3_nt: TGTGCCAGCAGGTCTAGCGGGAGAGAGACCCAGTACTTC

clone_size: -
j_call: TRBJ2-2
d_call: TRBD2
v_call: TRBV10-1
cdr3_aa: CASSGWTSVGTGELFF
cdr3_nt: TGCGCCAGCAGTGGGTGGACTAGCGTTGGCACCGGGGAGCTGTTTTTT

clone_size: -
j_call: TRBJ1-2
d_call: -
v_call: TRBV4-1
cdr3_aa: CASSQRAEFGYGYTF
cdr3_nt: TGCGCCAGCAGCCAAAGAGCGGAATTCGGCTATGGCTACACCTTC

clone_size: few
j_call: TRBJ1-5
d_call: -
v_call: TRBV11-2
cdr3_aa: CASSLTGGQPQHF
cdr3_nt: TGTGCCAGCAGCTTAACGGGGGGTCAGCCCCAGCATTTT

clone_size: -
j_call: TRBJ1-1
d_call: -
v_call: TRBV5-1
cdr3_aa: CASSLSSTNTEAFF
cdr3_nt: TGCGCCAGCAGCTTGAGCTCGACAAACACTGAAGCTTTCTTT

clone_size: few
j_call: TRBJ2-5
d_call: TRBD1
v_call: TRBV5-4
cdr3_aa: CASSFDRGLNQETQYF
cdr3_nt: TGTGCCAGCAGCTTTGACAGGGGATTAAACCAAGAGACCCAGTACTTC

clone_size: -
j_call: TRBJ2-1
d_call: TRBD2
v_call: TRBV4-3
cdr3_aa: CASSQGTSGAEKFF
cdr3_nt: TGCGCCAGCAGCCAAGGGACTAGCGGGGCCGAGAAGTTCTTC

clone_size: -
j_call: TRBJ1-4
d_call: TRBD1
v_call: TRBV7-9
cdr3_aa: CASGGGDSEKLFF
cdr3_nt: TGTGCCAGCGGGGGTGGGGACAGTGAAAAACTGTTTTTT

clone_size: -
j_call: TRBJ1-1
d_call: TRBD1
v_call: TRBV11-2
cdr3_aa: CASSGDRGAFF
cdr3_nt: TGTGCCAGCAGCGGGGACAGGGGAGCTTTCTTT

clone_size: -
j_call: TRBJ2-7
d_call: TRBD2
v_call: TRBV7-2
cdr3_aa: CASSSSGGQGSEQYF
cdr3_nt: TGTGCCAGCAGTTCTAGCGGGGGCCAGGGCAGCGAGCAGTACTTC

clone_size: -
j_call: TRBJ1-2
d_call: -
v_call: TRBV11-2
cdr3_aa: CASSPHVGGYGYTF
cdr3_nt: TGTGCCAGCAGCCCACACGTTGGGGGCTACGGCTACACCTTC

clone_size: -
j_call: TRBJ1-4
d_call: -
v_call: TRBV6-5
cdr3_aa: CASSYSLSRANEKLFF
cdr3_nt: TGTGCCAGCAGTTACTCGCTATCCAGGGCCAATGAAAAACTGTTTTTT

clone_size: -
j_call: TRBJ1-5
d_call: -
v_call: TRBV3-1/TRBV3-2
cdr3_aa: CASSQGLQVLAQHF
cdr3_nt: TGTGCCAGCAGCCAAGGGCTACAAGTTCTAGCCCAGCATTTT

clone_size: -
j_call: TRBJ1-6
d_call: -
v_call: TRBV21-1
cdr3_aa: CASSNRQGPRYYDSPLHF
cdr3_nt: TGTGCCAGCAGCAATCGACAGGGTCCTCGATATTACGATTCACCCCTCCACTTT

clone_size: -
j_call: TRBJ2-1
d_call: -
v_call: TRBV7-2
cdr3_aa: CASSLGVPSYNEQFF
cdr3_nt: TGTGCCAGCAGCTTAGGAGTCCCCTCCTACAATGAGCAGTTCTTC

clone_size: -
j_call: TRBJ1-1
d_call: -
v_call: TRBV14
cdr3_aa: CASSPRDFTEAFF
cdr3_nt: TGTGCCAGCAGCCCCCGGGACTTCACTGAAGCTTTCTTT

clone_size: -
j_call: TRBJ1-2
d_call: -
v_call: TRBV5-6
cdr3_aa: CASSQLLRAENNYGYTF
cdr3_nt: TGTGCCAGCAGCCAGTTACTGCGGGCAGAAAATAACTATGGCTACACCTTC

clone_size: few
j_call: TRBJ2-1
d_call: TRBD2
v_call: TRBV5-1
cdr3_aa: CASSPDTSGGYNEQFF
cdr3_nt: TGCGCCAGCAGCCCTGATACTAGCGGGGGGTACAATGAGCAGTTCTTC

clone_size: -
j_call: TRBJ2-5
d_call: -
v_call: TRBV5-6
cdr3_aa: CASSRDGTLEETQYF
cdr3_nt: TGTGCCAGCAGCCGAGACGGGACATTGGAAGAGACCCAGTACTTC

clone_size: many
j_call: TRBJ2-5
d_call: TRBD2
v_call: TRBV19
cdr3_aa: CASSIGLAGQETQYF
cdr3_nt: TGTGCCAGTAGTATAGGACTAGCGGGACAAGAGACCCAGTACTTC

clone_size: few
j_call: TRBJ1-2
d_call: -
v_call: TRBV4-3
cdr3_aa: CASSQGGGGKGYTF
cdr3_nt: TGCGCCAGCAGCCAAGGCGGCGGAGGGAAGGGCTACACCTTC

clone_size: few
j_call: TRBJ1-2
d_call: TRBD1
v_call: TRBV5-1
cdr3_aa: CASSDPGQGNYGYTF
cdr3_nt: TGCGCCAGCAGCGATCCGGGACAGGGGAACTATGGCTACACCTTC

clone_size: -
j_call: TRBJ2-3
d_call: TRBD2
v_call: TRBV19
cdr3_aa: CASSIVGTILTDTQYF
cdr3_nt: TGTGCCAGTAGTATAGTAGGGACTATCCTCACAGATACGCAGTATTTT

clone_size: -
j_call: TRBJ1-5
d_call: -
v_call: TRBV28
cdr3_aa: CASSPAGTPFNQPQHF
cdr3_nt: TGTGCCAGCAGCCCGGCCGGGACACCTTTTAATCAGCCCCAGCATTTT

clone_size: -
j_call: TRBJ1-3
d_call: -
v_call: TRBV6-2/TRBV6-3
cdr3_aa: CASSYKSADGNTIYF
cdr3_nt: TGTGCCAGCAGTTACAAAAGTGCGGATGGAAACACCATATATTTT

clone_size: few
j_call: TRBJ1-2
d_call: -
v_call: TRBV7-9
cdr3_aa: CASSPEEVGANYGYTF
cdr3_nt: TGTGCCAGCAGCCCAGAAGAGGTCGGAGCTAACTATGGCTACACCTTC

clone_size: -
j_call: TRBJ2-1
d_call: -
v_call: TRBV24-1
cdr3_aa: CATSTRGLSYNEQFF
cdr3_nt: TGTGCCACCAGTACGCGGGGGCTGTCCTACAATGAGCAGTTCTTC

clone_size: -
j_call: TRBJ1-1
d_call: -
v_call: TRBV28
cdr3_aa: CASSLTNRVWTEAFF
cdr3_nt: TGTGCCAGCAGTTTAACGAACAGGGTGTGGACTGAAGCTTTCTTT

clone_size: -
j_call: TRBJ2-7
d_call: TRBD2
v_call: TRBV28
cdr3_aa: CASSPSGMGRAYEQYF
cdr3_nt: TGTGCCAGCAGCCCGTCGGGTATGGGGAGGGCCTACGAGCAGTACTTC

clone_size: few
j_call: TRBJ2-7
d_call: -
v_call: TRBV19
cdr3_aa: CASSESLPYEQYF
cdr3_nt: TGTGCCAGTAGCGAGAGTTTACCCTACGAGCAGTACTTC

clone_size: few
j_call: TRBJ2-7
d_call: -
v_call: TRBV24-1
cdr3_aa: CATEGVLPTAYEQYF
cdr3_nt: TGTGCCACCGAGGGGGTCCTTCCTACGGCGTACGAGCAGTACTTC

clone_size: -
j_call: TRBJ2-5
d_call: TRBD2
v_call: TRBV5-1
cdr3_aa: CASSPRGDAGTQYF
cdr3_nt: TGCGCCAGCAGCCCCCGGGGGGACGCTGGGACCCAGTACTTC

clone_size: -
j_call: TRBJ2-5
d_call: TRBD1
v_call: TRBV7-9
cdr3_aa: CASSLGTGRETQYF
cdr3_nt: TGTGCCAGCAGCTTAGGGACAGGGCGAGAGACCCAGTACTTC

clone_size: -
j_call: TRBJ2-7
d_call: -
v_call: TRBV27
cdr3_aa: CASSFGRATYEQYF
cdr3_nt: TGTGCCAGCAGTTTCGGCAGGGCCACCTACGAGCAGTACTTC

clone_size: -
j_call: TRBJ2-7
d_call: TRBD2
v_call: TRBV5-4
cdr3_aa: CASSQGLDLSYEQYF
cdr3_nt: TGTGCCAGCAGCCAGGGACTAGATCTCTCCTACGAGCAGTACTTC

clone_size: -
j_call: TRBJ1-2
d_call: -
v_call: TRBV7-9
cdr3_aa: CASSPIETFYGYTF
cdr3_nt: TGTGCCAGCAGCCCCATAGAAACGTTCTATGGCTACACCTTC